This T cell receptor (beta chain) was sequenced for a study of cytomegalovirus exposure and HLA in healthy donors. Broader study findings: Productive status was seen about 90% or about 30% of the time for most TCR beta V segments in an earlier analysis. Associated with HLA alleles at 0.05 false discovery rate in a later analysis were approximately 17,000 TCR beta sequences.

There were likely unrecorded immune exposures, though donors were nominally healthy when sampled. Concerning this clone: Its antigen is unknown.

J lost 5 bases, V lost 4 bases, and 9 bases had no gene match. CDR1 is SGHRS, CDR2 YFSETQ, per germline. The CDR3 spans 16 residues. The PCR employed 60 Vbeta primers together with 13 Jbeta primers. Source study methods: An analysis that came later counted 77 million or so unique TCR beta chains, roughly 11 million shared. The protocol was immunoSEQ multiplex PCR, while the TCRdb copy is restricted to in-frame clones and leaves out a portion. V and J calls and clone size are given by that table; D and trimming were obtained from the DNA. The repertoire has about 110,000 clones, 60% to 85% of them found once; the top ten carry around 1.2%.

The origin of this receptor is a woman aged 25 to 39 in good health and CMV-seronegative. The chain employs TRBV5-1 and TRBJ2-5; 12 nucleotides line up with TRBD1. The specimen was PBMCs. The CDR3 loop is CASSPGQGALRETQYF. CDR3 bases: TGCGCCAGCAGCCCGGGACAGGGGGCGTTACGGGAGACCCAGTACTTC.